This TCR beta chain was sequenced during a study of cytotoxic CD8 clonotypes in ibrutinib-treated CLL. Study in general: By median roughly 5.5 years, approximately 12 had progressed and around 15 stayed remitted; responses had been 2 complete and roughly 24 partial.

Measured with immunoSEQ multiplex PCR; TCRdb has only the in-frame clones, and not every one. The sample shows 27,000 or so clones, 65% to 90% of them seen only once. Findings of the study overall: Public clonotypes were rare and shrank or held steady on treatment. Investigators sampled sustained-remission and progressing patients at differing times.

V was cut by 7 bases and J by 5 bases, with 14 bases left in between. Per germline, CDR1 LNHDA and CDR2 SQIVND (reference sequence). This CDR3 has 13 residues. Concerning this clone itself: No antigen is known for it.

This TCR came from a human donor with chronic lymphocytic leukemia. The chain has TRBV19 and TRBJ1-2; D unclear. This material consisted of PBMCs, taken after 24 months of ibrutinib treatment. The CDR3 here is CASTHDYSYGYTF. CDR3 bases: TGTGCCAGTACCCACGACTACTCATATGGCTACACCTTC.